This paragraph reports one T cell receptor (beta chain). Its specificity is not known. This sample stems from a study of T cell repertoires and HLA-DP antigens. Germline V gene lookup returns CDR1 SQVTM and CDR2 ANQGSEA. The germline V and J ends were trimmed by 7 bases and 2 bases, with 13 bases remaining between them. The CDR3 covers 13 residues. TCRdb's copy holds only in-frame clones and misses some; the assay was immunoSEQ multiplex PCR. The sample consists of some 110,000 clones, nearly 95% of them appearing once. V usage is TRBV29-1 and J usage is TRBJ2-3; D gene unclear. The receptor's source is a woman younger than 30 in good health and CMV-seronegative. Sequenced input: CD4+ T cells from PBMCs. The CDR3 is CSAQNRFTDTQYF. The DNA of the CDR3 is TGCAGCGCCCAGAATCGATTCACAGATACGCAGTATTTT.